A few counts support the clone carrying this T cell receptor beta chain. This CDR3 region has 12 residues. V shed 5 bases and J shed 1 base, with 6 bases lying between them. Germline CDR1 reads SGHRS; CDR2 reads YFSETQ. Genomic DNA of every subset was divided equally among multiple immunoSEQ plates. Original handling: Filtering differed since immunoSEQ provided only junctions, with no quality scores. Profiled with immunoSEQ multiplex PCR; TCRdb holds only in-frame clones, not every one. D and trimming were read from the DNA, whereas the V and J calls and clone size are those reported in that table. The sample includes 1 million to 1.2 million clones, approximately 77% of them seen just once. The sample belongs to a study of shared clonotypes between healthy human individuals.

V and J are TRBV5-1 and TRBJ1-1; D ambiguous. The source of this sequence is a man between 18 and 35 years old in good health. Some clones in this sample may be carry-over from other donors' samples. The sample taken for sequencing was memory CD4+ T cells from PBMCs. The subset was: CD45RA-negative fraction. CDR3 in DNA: TGCGCCAGCAGAGATCCGAACACTGAAGCTTTCTTT. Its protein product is CASRDPNTEAFF.